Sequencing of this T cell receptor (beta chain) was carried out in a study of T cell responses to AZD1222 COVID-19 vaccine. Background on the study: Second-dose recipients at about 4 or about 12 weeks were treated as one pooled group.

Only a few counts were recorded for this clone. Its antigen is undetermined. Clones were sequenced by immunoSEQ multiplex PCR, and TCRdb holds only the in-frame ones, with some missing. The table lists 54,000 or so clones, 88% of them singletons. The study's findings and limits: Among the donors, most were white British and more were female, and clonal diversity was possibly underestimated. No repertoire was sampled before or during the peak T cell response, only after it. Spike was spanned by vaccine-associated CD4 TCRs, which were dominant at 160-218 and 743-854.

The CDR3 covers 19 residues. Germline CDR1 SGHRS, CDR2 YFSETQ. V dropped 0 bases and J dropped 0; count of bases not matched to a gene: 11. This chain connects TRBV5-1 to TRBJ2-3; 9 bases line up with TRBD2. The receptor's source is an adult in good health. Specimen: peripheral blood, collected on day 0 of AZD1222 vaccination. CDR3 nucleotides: TGCGCCAGCAGCTTGGATAGGGCTAGCGGGATCCCGAGCACAGATACGCAGTATTTT. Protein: CASSLDRASGIPSTDTQYF.